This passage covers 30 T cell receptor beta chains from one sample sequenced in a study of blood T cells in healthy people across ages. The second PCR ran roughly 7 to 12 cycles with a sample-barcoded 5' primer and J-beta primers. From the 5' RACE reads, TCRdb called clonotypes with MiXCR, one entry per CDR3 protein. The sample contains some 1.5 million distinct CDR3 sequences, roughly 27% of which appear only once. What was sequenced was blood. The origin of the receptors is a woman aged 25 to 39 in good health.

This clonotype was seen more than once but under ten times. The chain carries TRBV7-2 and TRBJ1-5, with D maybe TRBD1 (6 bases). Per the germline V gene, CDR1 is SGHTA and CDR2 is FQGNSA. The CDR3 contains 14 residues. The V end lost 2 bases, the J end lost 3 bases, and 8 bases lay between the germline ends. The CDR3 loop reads CASSLRGTNQPQHF. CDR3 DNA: TGTGCCAGCAGCTTAAGGGGGACCAATCAGCCCCAGCATTTT. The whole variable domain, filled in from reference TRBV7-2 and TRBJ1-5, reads GAGVSQSPSNKVTEKGKDVELRCDPISGHTALYWYRQSLGQGLEFLIYFQGNSAPDKSGLPSDRFSAERTGGSVSTLTIQRTQQEDSAVYLCASSLRGTNQPQHFGDGTRLSIL.

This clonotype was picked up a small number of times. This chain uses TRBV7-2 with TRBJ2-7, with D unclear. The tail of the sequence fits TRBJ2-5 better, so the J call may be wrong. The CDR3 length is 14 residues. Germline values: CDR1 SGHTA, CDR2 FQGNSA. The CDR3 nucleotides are TGTGCCAGCAGCTTAGGATCTTCGCGAAAGACCCAGTACTTC. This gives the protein CASSLGSSRKTQYF.

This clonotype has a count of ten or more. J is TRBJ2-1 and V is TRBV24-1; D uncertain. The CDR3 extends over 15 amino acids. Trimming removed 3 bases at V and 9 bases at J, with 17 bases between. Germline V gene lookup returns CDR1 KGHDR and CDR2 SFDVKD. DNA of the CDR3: TGTGCCACCAGTGATCAATCGATTGCCAATAGTGAGCAGTTCTTC. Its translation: CATSDQSIANSEQFF.

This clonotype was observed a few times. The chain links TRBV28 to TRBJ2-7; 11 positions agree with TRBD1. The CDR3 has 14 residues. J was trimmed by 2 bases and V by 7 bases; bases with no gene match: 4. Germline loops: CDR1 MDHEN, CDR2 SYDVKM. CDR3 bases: TGTGCCAGCAACCCGGGACAGGGGGCCTACGAGCAGTACTTC. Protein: CASNPGQGAYEQYF.

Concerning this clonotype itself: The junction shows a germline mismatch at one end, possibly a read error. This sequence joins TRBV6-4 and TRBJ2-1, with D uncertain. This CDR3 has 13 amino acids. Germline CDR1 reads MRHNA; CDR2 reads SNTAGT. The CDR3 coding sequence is TGTTCCAGCAGTGACTCCTATCGAAATGAGCAGTTCTTC. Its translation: CSSSDSYRNEQFF.

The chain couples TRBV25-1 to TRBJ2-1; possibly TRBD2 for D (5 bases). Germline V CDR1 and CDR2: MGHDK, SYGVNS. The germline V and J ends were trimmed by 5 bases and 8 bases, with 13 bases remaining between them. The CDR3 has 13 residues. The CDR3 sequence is CASSFGMGDEQFF. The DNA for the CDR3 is TGTGCCAGCAGTTTCGGGATGGGAGATGAGCAGTTCTTC.

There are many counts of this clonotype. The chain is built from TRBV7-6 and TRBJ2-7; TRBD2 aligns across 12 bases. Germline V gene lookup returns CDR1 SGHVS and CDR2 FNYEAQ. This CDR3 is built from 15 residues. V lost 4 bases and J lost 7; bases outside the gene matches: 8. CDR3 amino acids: CASSSGLAGTREQYF. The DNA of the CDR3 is TGTGCCAGCAGCTCAGGACTAGCGGGGACTAGGGAGCAGTACTTC.

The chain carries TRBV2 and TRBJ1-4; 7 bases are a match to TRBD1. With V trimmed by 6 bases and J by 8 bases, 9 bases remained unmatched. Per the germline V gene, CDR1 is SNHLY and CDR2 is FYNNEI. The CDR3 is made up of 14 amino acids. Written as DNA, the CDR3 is TGTGCCAGCAGCACGACAGGGTGGGGCGAAAAACTGTTTTTT. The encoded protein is CASSTTGWGEKLFF.

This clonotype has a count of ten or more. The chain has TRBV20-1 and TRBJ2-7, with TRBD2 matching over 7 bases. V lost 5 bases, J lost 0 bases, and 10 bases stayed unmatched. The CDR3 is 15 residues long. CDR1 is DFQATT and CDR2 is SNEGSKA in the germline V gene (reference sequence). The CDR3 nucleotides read TGCAGTGCTCCGAACCCAGCGGGGATCTCCTACGAGCAGTACTTC. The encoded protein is CSAPNPAGISYEQYF.

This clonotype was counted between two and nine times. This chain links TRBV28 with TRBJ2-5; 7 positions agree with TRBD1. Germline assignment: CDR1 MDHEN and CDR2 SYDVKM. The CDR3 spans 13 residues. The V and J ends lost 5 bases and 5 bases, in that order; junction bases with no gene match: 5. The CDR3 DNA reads TGTGCCAGCAGTACAGGGGCGGGTGAGACCCAGTACTTC. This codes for CASSTGAGETQYF. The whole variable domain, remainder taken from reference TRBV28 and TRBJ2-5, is DVKVTQSSRYLVKRTGEKVFLECVQDMDHENMFWYRQDPGLGLRLIYFSYDVKMKEKGDIPEGYSVSREKKERFSLILESASTNQTSMYLCASSTGAGETQYFGPGTRLLVL.

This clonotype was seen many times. The CDR3 here is CASSLGLVGRGYEQYF. In DNA, the CDR3 is TGTGCCAGCAGCTTAGGCCTCGTCGGGAGAGGTTACGAGCAGTACTTC. The genes are TRBV7-2 and TRBJ2-7, with D perhaps matching TRBD2 (6 bases). Trimming stripped 1 base from V and 4 bases from J, with 17 bases between. Germline V gene data show CDR1 as SGHTA and CDR2 as FQGNSA. This CDR3 is 16 amino acids long.

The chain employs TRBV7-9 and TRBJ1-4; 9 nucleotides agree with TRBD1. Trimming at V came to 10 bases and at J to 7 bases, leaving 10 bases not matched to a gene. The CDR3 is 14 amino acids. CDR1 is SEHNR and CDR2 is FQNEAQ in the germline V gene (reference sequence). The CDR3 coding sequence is TGTGCCAACACCCCGGGACAGGGCATTGAAAAACTGTTTTTT. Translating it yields CANTPGQGIEKLFF.

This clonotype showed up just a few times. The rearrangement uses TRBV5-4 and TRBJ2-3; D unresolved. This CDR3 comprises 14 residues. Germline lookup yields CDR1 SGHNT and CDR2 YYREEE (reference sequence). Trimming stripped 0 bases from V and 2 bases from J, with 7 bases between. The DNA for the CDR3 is TGTGCCAGCAGCTTGGGCAGACCCACAGATACGCAGTATTTT. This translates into CASSLGRPTDTQYF.

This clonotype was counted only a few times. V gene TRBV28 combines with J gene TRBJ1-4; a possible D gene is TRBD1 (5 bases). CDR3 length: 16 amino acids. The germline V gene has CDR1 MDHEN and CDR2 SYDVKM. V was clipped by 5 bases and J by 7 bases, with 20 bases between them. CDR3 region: CASSPRGLYTIEKLFF. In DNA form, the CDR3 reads TGTGCCAGCAGTCCGAGGGGACTATACACAATTGAAAAACTGTTTTTT. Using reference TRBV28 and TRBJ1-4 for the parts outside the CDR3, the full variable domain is DVKVTQSSRYLVKRTGEKVFLECVQDMDHENMFWYRQDPGLGLRLIYFSYDVKMKEKGDIPEGYSVSREKKERFSLILESASTNQTSMYLCASSPRGLYTIEKLFFGSGTQLSVL.

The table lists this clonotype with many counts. The CDR3 sequence: CSARGQGLSPSNEQFF. The CDR3 coding sequence is TGCAGTGCTAGAGGACAGGGTTTGTCTCCAAGCAATGAGCAGTTCTTC. The chain recombines TRBV20-1 with TRBJ2-1; TRBD1 agrees at 7 bases. J gave up 6 bases and V 1 base, and 12 bases lay outside the gene matches. CDR1 and CDR2 (germline): DFQATT, SNEGSKA (reference sequence). This CDR3 region has 16 residues.

The CDR3 region has the DNA TGTGCCAGCAGCTTCCTCAGGGGTTCGCAGTATTTT. Amino acids: CASSFLRGSQYF. The chain combines TRBV4-2 with TRBJ2-3, with D possibly matching TRBD1 (6 bases). V shed 5 bases and J shed 10 bases, with 13 bases lying between them. Germline CDR1 LGHNA, CDR2 YNFKEQ. CDR3 length: 12 residues.

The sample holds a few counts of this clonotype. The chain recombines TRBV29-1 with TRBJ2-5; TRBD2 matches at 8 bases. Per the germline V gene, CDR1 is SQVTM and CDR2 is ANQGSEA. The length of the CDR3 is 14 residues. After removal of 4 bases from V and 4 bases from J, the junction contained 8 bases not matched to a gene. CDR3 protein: CSVVGSGVIETQYF. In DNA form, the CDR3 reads TGCAGCGTTGTAGGTAGCGGGGTCATAGAGACCCAGTACTTC. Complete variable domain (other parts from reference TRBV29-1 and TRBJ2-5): SAVISQKPSRDICQRGTSLTIQCQVDSQVTMMFWYRQQPGQSLTLIATANQGSEATYESGFVIDKFPISRPNLTFSTLTVSNMSPEDSSIYLCSVVGSGVIETQYFGPGTRLLVL.

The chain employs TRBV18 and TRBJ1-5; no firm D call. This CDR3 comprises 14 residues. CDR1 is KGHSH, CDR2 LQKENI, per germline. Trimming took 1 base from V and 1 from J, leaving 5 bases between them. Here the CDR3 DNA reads TGTGCCAGCTCACCACAGACAAGCAATCAGCCCCAGCATTTT. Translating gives CASSPQTSNQPQHF.

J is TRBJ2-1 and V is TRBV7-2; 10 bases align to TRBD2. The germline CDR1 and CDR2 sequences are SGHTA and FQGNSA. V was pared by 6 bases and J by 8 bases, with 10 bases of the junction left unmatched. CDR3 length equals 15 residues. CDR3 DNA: TGTGCCAGCAGGTCGGGACTAGCGCCGAACGATGAGCAGTTCTTC. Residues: CASRSGLAPNDEQFF. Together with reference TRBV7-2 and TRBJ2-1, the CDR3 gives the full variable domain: GAGVSQSPSNKVTEKGKDVELRCDPISGHTALYWYRQSLGQGLEFLIYFQGNSAPDKSGLPSDRFSAERTGGSVSTLTIQRTQQEDSAVYLCASRSGLAPNDEQFFGPGTRLTVL.

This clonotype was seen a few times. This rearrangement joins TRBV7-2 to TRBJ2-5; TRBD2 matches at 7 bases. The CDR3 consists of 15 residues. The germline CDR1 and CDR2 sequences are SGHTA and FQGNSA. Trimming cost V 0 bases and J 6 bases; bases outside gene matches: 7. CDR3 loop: CASSLAGGEGKTQYF. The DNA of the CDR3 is TGTGCCAGCAGCTTAGCGGGAGGGGAGGGGAAGACCCAGTACTTC.

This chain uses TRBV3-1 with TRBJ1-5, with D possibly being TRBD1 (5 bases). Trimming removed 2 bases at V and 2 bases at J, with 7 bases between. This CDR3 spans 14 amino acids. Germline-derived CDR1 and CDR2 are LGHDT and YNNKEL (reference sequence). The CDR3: CASSQRGGNQPQHF. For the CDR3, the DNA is TGTGCCAGCAGCCAACGAGGGGGCAATCAGCCCCAGCATTTT.

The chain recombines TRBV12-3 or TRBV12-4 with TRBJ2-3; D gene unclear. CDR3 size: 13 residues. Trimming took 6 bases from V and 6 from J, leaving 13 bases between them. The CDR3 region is CASSPQLEDTQYF. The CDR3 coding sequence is TGTGCCAGCAGCCCCCAGTTAGAGGATACGCAGTATTTT.

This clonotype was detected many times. Here the CDR3 reads CASSRGGPTSGYYEQYF. The DNA for the CDR3 is TGCGCCAGCAGCAGGGGGGGGCCGACTAGCGGTTACTACGAGCAGTACTTC. The chain couples TRBV5-1 to TRBJ2-7, with 9 bases lining up with TRBD2. J lost 3 bases, V lost 4 bases, and 14 bases had no gene match. The length of the CDR3 is 17 residues. Germline CDR1 SGHRS, CDR2 YFSETQ.

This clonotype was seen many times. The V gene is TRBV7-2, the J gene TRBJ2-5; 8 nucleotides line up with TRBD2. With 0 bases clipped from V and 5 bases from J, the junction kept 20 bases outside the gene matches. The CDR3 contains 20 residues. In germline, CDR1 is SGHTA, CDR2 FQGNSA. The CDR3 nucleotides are TGTGCCAGCAGCTTAGCAGCGGGAGTTAGGCCCACGGTCGGAGGGGAGACCCAGTACTTC. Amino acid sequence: CASSLAAGVRPTVGGETQYF.

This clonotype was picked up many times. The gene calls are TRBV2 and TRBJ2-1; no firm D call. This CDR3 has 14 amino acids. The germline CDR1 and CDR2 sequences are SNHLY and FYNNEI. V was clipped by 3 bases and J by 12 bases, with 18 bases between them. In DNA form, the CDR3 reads TGTGCCAGCAGTGACTTGGCGACGCCCTTCTTGCAGTTCTTC. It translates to CASSDLATPFLQFF.

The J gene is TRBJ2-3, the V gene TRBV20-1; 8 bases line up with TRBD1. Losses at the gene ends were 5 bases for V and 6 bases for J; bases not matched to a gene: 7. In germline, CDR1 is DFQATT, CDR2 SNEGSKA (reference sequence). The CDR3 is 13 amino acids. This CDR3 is CSAVRDRPDTQYF. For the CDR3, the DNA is TGCAGTGCTGTCCGGGACAGGCCGGATACGCAGTATTTT.

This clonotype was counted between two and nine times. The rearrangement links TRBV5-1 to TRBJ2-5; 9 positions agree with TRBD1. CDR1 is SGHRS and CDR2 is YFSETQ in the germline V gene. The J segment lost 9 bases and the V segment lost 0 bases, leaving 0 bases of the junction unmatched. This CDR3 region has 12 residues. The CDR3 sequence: CASSLGQGAQYF. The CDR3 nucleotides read TGCGCCAGCAGCTTGGGACAGGGGGCCCAGTACTTC.

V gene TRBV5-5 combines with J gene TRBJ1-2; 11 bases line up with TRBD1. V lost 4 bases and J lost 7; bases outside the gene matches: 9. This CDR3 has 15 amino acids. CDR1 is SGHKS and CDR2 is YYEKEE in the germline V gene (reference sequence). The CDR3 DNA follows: TGTGCCAGCAGCCCGACCGGACAGGGGGCGGGTGGCTACACCTTC. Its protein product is CASSPTGQGAGGYTF.

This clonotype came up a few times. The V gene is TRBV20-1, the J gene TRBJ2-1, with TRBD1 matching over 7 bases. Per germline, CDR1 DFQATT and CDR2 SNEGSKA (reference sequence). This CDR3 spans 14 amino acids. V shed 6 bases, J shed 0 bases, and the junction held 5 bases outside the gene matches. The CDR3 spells CSAPRTGSYNEQFF. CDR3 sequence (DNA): TGCAGTGCACCTAGGACAGGCTCCTACAATGAGCAGTTCTTC.

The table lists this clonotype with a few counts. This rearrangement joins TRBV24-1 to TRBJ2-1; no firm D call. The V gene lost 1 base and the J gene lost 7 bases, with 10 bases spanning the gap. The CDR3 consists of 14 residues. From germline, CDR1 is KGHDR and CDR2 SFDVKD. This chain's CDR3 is CATSDFRTGNEQFF. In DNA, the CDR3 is TGTGCCACCAGTGATTTCAGGACGGGTAATGAGCAGTTCTTC.